A single sample is the source of the 8 T cell receptor beta chains below, sequenced in a study of OX40 agonist ivuxolimab in advanced cancers. Sequenced by immunoSEQ multiplex PCR; TCRdb stores in-frame clones only, minus some. The table shows 25,000 to 40,000 clones, with more than 80% occurring only once. Material: CD4+ or CD8+ T cells sorted from blood, obtained in a trial of the OX40 agonist ivuxolimab. These receptor sequences come from an adult with an advanced solid tumor such as melanoma, head and neck, liver or kidney cancer.

The CDR3 DNA sequence: TGTGCCAGCAGCCTCAGCAATGAGCAGTTCTTC. It encodes CASSLSNEQFF. The V gene is TRBV13, the J gene TRBJ2-1; no clear D. This CDR3 has 11 amino acids. Germline CDR1 PRHDT, CDR2 FYEKMQ (reference sequence). V was shortened by 5 bases and J by 6 bases, with 5 bases between the two germline ends. The full variable domain, its missing parts supplied by reference TRBV13 and TRBJ2-1, is AAGVIQSPRHLIKEKRETATLKCYPIPRHDTVYWYQQGPGQDPQFLISFYEKMQSDKGSIPDRFSAQQFSDYHSELNMSSLELGDSALYFCASSLSNEQFFGPGTRLTVL.

The J gene is TRBJ2-7, the V gene TRBV28, with a tentative D call TRBD1 (6 bases). This CDR3 is built from 15 residues. V was cut by 5 bases and J by 6 bases, with 20 bases left in between. CDR1 is MDHEN and CDR2 is SYDVKM in the germline V gene. CDR3: CASSTLPGQDCEQYF. For the CDR3, the DNA is TGTGCCAGCAGTACCCTCCCGGGACAAGACTGCGAGCAGTACTTC.

This clone is a singleton in its sample. This chain links TRBV6-5 with TRBJ1-2; 9 nucleotides align to TRBD1. The CDR3 has 15 amino acids. The junction had 7 bases not matched to a gene; V was cut back by 0 bases and J by 8 bases. Germline V gene data show CDR1 as MNHEY and CDR2 as SVGAGI. The CDR3 region is CASSYSGTGSGGYTF. The CDR3 DNA reads as TGTGCCAGCAGTTACTCAGGGACAGGGAGTGGCGGCTACACCTTC.

This clone is large (0.1 to 1%) within its sample. This chain connects TRBV25-1 to TRBJ1-5, with a tentative D call TRBD1 (6 bases). Germline lookup yields CDR1 MGHDK and CDR2 SYGVNS. The V gene lost 8 bases and the J gene lost 6 bases, with 14 bases spanning the gap. This CDR3 is 13 amino acids long. The CDR3 nucleotides are TGTGCCAGCGGTTGGGGGGCAGGTCAGCCCCAGCATTTT. Its translation is CASGWGAGQPQHF.

The J gene is TRBJ2-7, the V gene TRBV4-3, with 7 bases fitting TRBD2. The germline gives CDR1 LGHNA, CDR2 YSLEER. V lost 8 bases, J lost 5 bases, and 6 bases stayed unmatched. The CDR3 is 12 residues long. In nucleotides, the CDR3 is TGCGCCAGCGGGGGGGACGGGGACGAGCAGTACTTC. Protein: CASGGDGDEQYF.

The V and J genes are TRBV19 and TRBJ2-1, with D possibly called TRBD1 or TRBD2 (5 bases each). The CDR3 totals 14 residues. Per the germline V gene, CDR1 is LNHDA and CDR2 is SQIVND (reference sequence). Trimming took 4 bases from V and 9 from J, leaving 16 bases between them. Here the CDR3 reads CASSTFSGTGEQFF. CDR3 coding DNA: TGTGCCAGTAGTACCTTTTCCGGGACCGGTGAGCAGTTCTTC.

This clone was picked up one time. The chain joins TRBV9 to TRBJ2-1; 8 bases line up with TRBD2. V shed 5 bases and J 1 base; nucleotides not matched to a gene: 20. The CDR3 covers 20 residues. The germline CDR1 and CDR2 sequences are SGDLS and YYNGEE. The CDR3 sequence: CASSVGGRGGLGDSYNEQFF. CDR3 DNA: TGTGCCAGCAGTGTGGGCGGTCGGGGGGGCCTGGGTGATTCCTACAATGAGCAGTTCTTC.

The sample holds one count of this clone. The chain employs TRBV29-1 and TRBJ2-7; D is unresolved. In germline, CDR1 is SQVTM, CDR2 ANQGSEA. CDR3 length equals 13 residues. Trimming cost V 5 bases and J 5 bases, with 16 bases left between them. The CDR3 DNA sequence: TGCAGCGTTTCTACAGCAAACGCTAACGAGCAGTACTTC. Encoded protein: CSVSTANANEQYF.